This T cell receptor beta chain stems from a study of blood T cell repertoires in COVID-19. The table came from immunoSEQ multiplex PCR; TCRdb's copy has only in-frame clones and leaves some out. The sample yields under 350,000 clones, roughly 90% seen once. Germline V gene data show CDR1 as SNHLY and CDR2 as FYNNEI. The V end was cut by 6 bases, the J end by 6 bases, with 15 bases between. The CDR3 has 13 residues. This chain links TRBV2 with TRBJ2-7, with TRBD1 as a possible D gene (5 bases). The clonotype was recovered from a man in his forties with acute or convalescent COVID-19. Material for sequencing was peripheral blood. The CDR3: CASRTALGLEQYF. The CDR3 bases are TGTGCCAGCAGGACAGCACTCGGTCTCGAGCAGTACTTC. Together with reference TRBV2 and TRBJ2-7, the CDR3 gives the full variable domain: EPEVTQTPSHQVTQMGQEVILRCVPISNHLYFYWYRQILGQKVEFLVSFYNNEISEKSEIFDDQFSVERPDGSNFTLKIRSTKLEDSAMYFCASRTALGLEQYFGPGTRLTVT.